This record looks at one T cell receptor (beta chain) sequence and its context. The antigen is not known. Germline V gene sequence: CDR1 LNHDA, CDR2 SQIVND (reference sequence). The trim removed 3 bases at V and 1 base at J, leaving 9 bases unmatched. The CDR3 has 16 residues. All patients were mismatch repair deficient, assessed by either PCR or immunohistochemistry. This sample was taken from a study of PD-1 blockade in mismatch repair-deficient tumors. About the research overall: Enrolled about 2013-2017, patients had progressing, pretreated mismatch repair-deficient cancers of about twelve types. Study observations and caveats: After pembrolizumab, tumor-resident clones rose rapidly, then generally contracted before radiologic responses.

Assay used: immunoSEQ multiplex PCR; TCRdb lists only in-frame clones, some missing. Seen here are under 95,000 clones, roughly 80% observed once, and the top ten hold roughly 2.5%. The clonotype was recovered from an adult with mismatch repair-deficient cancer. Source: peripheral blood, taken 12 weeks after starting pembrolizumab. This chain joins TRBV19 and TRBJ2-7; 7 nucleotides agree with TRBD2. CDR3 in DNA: TGTGCCAGTAGTATCTTTGGCGGGGGAACGTCCTACGAGCAGTACTTC. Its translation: CASSIFGGGTSYEQYF.